This record looks at one TCR beta chain sequence and its context. This entry belongs to a study of control samples from healthy donors and cancer patients. With 3 bases removed from V and 6 bases from J, the gap between germline ends came to 6 bases. The CDR3 consists of 12 residues. Germline V CDR1 and CDR2: LGHNT, FRNRAP. Generated by immunoSEQ multiplex PCR, the TCRdb table keeps only in-frame clones and is missing some. The data show roughly 120,000 clones, with about nine tenths seen just once and under 4.5% held by the top ten. The rearrangement uses TRBV12-5 and TRBJ1-3, with D uncertain. The TCR was taken from a human donor in good health. The donor label of this sample is uncertain. Material for sequencing was blood. Here the CDR3 reads CASGFGVNTIYF. The CDR3 DNA follows: TGTGCTAGTGGTTTTGGGGTAAACACCATATATTTT.